The 27 T cell receptor beta chains presented below share a single source sample, sequenced in a study of OX40 agonist ivuxolimab in advanced cancers. Here immunoSEQ multiplex PCR was the method, and the copy in TCRdb shows in-frame clones only, minus some. The data hold approximately 94,000 clones, with around nine tenths observed a single time. The input for sequencing was CD4+ or CD8+ T cells sorted from blood, taken in a trial of the OX40 agonist ivuxolimab. Receptors originate from an adult with an advanced solid tumor such as melanoma, head and neck, liver or kidney cancer.

The count of this clone is one. The chain has TRBV6-5 and TRBJ1-2; D remains unclear. Trimming removed 0 bases at V and 8 bases at J, with 7 bases between. This CDR3 region has 12 residues. Germline V lookup: CDR1 MNHEY, CDR2 SVGAGI. The CDR3 sequence: CASSYSGLGYTF. The CDR3 coding sequence is TGTGCCAGCAGTTACTCAGGGTTAGGCTACACCTTC.

This clone was observed once. The junction and the germline gene differ at one end; a read error may be behind it. The genes are TRBV6-5 and TRBJ1-1, with 12 positions matching TRBD1. The germline V gene has CDR1 MNHEY and CDR2 SVGAGI. The CDR3 loop spans 14 amino acids. The CDR3 DNA follows: TGTGCCAGCAGTGCCGGGACAGGGGGCCCTTACGGGGTCTTT. Its protein is CASSAGTGGPYGVF.

This clone was found a few times. V usage is TRBV30 and J usage is TRBJ1-2, with TRBD1 identical over 9 bases. In germline, CDR1 is GTSNPN, CDR2 SVGIG (reference sequence). This CDR3 is built from 17 residues. Trimming took 2 bases from V and 3 from J; bases not matched to a gene: 13. The CDR3: CAWSLAGTGNTYYGYTF. The CDR3 DNA follows: TGTGCCTGGAGTCTCGCCGGGACAGGGAATACTTACTATGGCTACACCTTC.

The rearrangement joins TRBV19 to TRBJ1-5; unclear D gene. CDR1 LNHDA and CDR2 SQIVND come from the germline V gene (reference sequence). The length of the CDR3 is 14 residues. The germline V and J ends were trimmed by 4 bases and 3 bases, with 10 bases remaining between them. CDR3 region: CASSNGLLNQPQHF. DNA of the CDR3: TGTGCCAGTAGTAACGGGCTCCTCAATCAGCCCCAGCATTTT.

This sequence joins TRBV5-1 and TRBJ2-7, with TRBD1 matching over 11 bases. In germline, CDR1 is SGHRS, CDR2 YFSETQ. The CDR3 covers 14 residues. J lost 3 bases, V lost 4 bases, and 3 bases had no gene match. CDR3 bases: TGCGCCAGCAGCCTGGGACAGGGGGTCTACGAGCAGTACTTC. As protein: CASSLGQGVYEQYF.

The chain has TRBV7-9 and TRBJ2-1; 8 positions match TRBD2. CDR3 length: 15 amino acids. Germline V CDR1 and CDR2: SEHNR, FQNEAQ (reference sequence). V dropped 3 bases and J dropped 1; count of bases not matched to a gene: 2. The CDR3 sequence: CASSFSGISYNEQFF. DNA for the CDR3: TGTGCCAGCAGCTTTAGCGGGATTTCCTACAATGAGCAGTTCTTC.

The chain couples TRBV29-1 to TRBJ1-1; TRBD1 matches at 7 bases. Germline V gene data show CDR1 as SQVTM and CDR2 as ANQGSEA. J was trimmed by 8 bases and V by 4 bases; bases with no gene match: 16. The CDR3 runs 15 residues. CDR3 in amino acids: CSVVFRPGGGSEAFF. DNA of the CDR3: TGCAGCGTTGTCTTCCGGCCAGGGGGGGGATCCGAAGCTTTCTTT.

The chain links TRBV19 to TRBJ2-5; D may match TRBD1 or TRBD2 (6 bases each). With 4 bases removed from V and 5 bases from J, the gap between germline ends came to 17 bases. Germline V gives CDR1 LNHDA, CDR2 SQIVND (reference sequence). The CDR3 has 15 amino acids. CDR3 DNA: TGTGCCAGTAGTAGCTATCGGAGGGGGATTGAGACCCAGTACTTC. Its translation is CASSSYRRGIETQYF.

This chain uses TRBV6-5 with TRBJ2-7; D is uncertain. The CDR3 runs 11 residues. Germline V gene data show CDR1 as MNHEY and CDR2 as SVGAGI. The V and J ends lost 7 bases and 3 bases respectively, with 7 bases between them. The CDR3, as DNA: TGTGCCAGCATTGGTGGCTACGAGCAGTACTTC. It yields the protein CASIGGYEQYF.

The chain combines TRBV4-1 with TRBJ1-5; weak D call: TRBD1 (6 bases). V was trimmed by 1 base and J by 0 bases, leaving 16 bases between them. Per germline, CDR1 MGHRA and CDR2 YSYEKL. CDR3 length: 18 residues. The chain's CDR3 is CASSQGMGASFSNQPQHF. The CDR3 nucleotides are TGCGCCAGCAGCCAAGGAATGGGGGCGTCTTTTAGCAATCAGCCCCAGCATTTT.

The chain couples TRBV25-1 to TRBJ1-1; D may be TRBD1 (6 bases). CDR1 MGHDK and CDR2 SYGVNS come from the germline V gene. The CDR3 totals 15 residues. Deletions cut 7 bases from V and 1 base from J, with 16 bases between. The CDR3 sequence: CASTPRGQPNTEAFF. For the CDR3, the DNA is TGTGCCAGCACCCCCCGAGGACAGCCGAACACTGAAGCTTTCTTT.

V gene TRBV7-8 combines with J gene TRBJ1-4; D is unclear. CDR1 is SGHVS, CDR2 FQNEAQ, per germline. Trimming stripped 0 bases from V and 5 bases from J, with 10 bases between. There are 15 residues in the CDR3. The chain's CDR3 is CASSLAGSLNEKLFF. CDR3 nucleotides: TGTGCCAGCAGCTTAGCGGGGTCCTTAAATGAAAAACTGTTTTTT.

The CDR3, as DNA: TGTGCCAGCAGCTTACAGGGACCGTTGCGCGACGAGCAGTACTTC. Translated: CASSLQGPLRDEQYF. The chain combines TRBV7-9 with TRBJ2-7, with D possibly called TRBD1 or TRBD2 (5 bases each). The CDR3 spans 15 residues. CDR1 SEHNR and CDR2 FQNEAQ come from the germline V gene (reference sequence). Trimming removed 2 bases at V and 5 bases at J, with 16 bases between.

This clone was detected a few times. The chain combines TRBV29-1 with TRBJ1-2, with 8 bases fitting TRBD1. The CDR3 spans 13 residues. V was pared by 7 bases and J by 4 bases, with 8 bases of the junction left unmatched. Per the germline V gene, CDR1 is SQVTM and CDR2 is ANQGSEA. DNA of the CDR3: TGCAGCGGTGAGGACAGGGTCGGCTATGGCTACACCTTC. Protein: CSGEDRVGYGYTF.

The V call is TRBV11-2, the J call TRBJ2-7; 7 bases fit TRBD1. This CDR3 is built from 15 residues. Germline V gene lookup returns CDR1 SGHAT and CDR2 FQNNGV. The V segment lost 1 base and the J segment 3 bases; nucleotides outside the gene matches: 6. DNA for the CDR3: TGTGCCAGCAGCTTAGCCCGGGACAGTCTCTACGAGCAGTACTTC. Its protein is CASSLARDSLYEQYF.

J is TRBJ2-6 and V is TRBV7-8, with D unresolved. Trimming left V 1 base short and J 0 bases short, with 4 bases between. The CDR3 runs to 15 residues. Germline V lookup: CDR1 SGHVS, CDR2 FQNEAQ. CDR3 residues: CASSLVFSGANVLTF. CDR3 sequence (DNA): TGTGCCAGCAGCTTAGTGTTCTCTGGGGCCAACGTCCTGACTTTC.

The chain carries TRBV12-5 and TRBJ2-5; D is undetermined. Germline loops: CDR1 LGHNT, CDR2 FRNRAP. The germline V and J ends were trimmed by 3 bases and 0 bases, with 11 bases remaining between them. The CDR3 consists of 15 residues. The CDR3 here is CASGFGISDQETQYF. CDR3 nucleotide sequence: TGTGCTAGTGGTTTCGGCATTTCAGACCAAGAGACCCAGTACTTC.

This chain uses TRBV7-8 with TRBJ2-7; possible D gene TRBD1, 5 bases. The germline V and J ends were trimmed by 5 bases and 2 bases, with 16 bases remaining between them. There are 15 residues in the CDR3. The germline V gene encodes CDR1 SGHVS and CDR2 FQNEAQ. CDR3 sequence reads: CASSRRTDIPYEQYF. The CDR3 DNA is TGTGCCAGCAGCCGTCGGACGGACATCCCCTACGAGCAGTACTTC.

This clone occurred once. The chain joins TRBV25-1 to TRBJ2-6; TRBD1 aligns across 11 bases. J lost 4 bases, V lost 6 bases, and 5 bases had no gene match. The CDR3 has 16 residues. The germline CDR1 and CDR2 sequences are MGHDK and SYGVNS. The CDR3 is CASRGQGAGGANVLTF. The CDR3 DNA is TGTGCCAGCAGAGGACAGGGGGCAGGAGGGGCCAACGTCCTGACTTTC.

This clone was counted once. V is TRBV28 and J is TRBJ2-3; D uncertain. The CDR3 extends over 14 amino acids. V was pared by 3 bases and J by 3 bases, with 10 bases between. Looked up from germline, CDR1 is MDHEN and CDR2 is SYDVKM. As DNA, the CDR3 is TGTGCCAGCAGTTTTCCCGGCCAGACAGATACGCAGTATTTT. This sequence encodes CASSFPGQTDTQYF. Looking up the rest from reference TRBV28 and TRBJ2-3 gives the full variable domain: DVKVTQSSRYLVKRTGEKVFLECVQDMDHENMFWYRQDPGLGLRLIYFSYDVKMKEKGDIPEGYSVSREKKERFSLILESASTNQTSMYLCASSFPGQTDTQYFGPGTRLTVL.

This clone showed up just a few times. The V gene is TRBV6-6, the J gene TRBJ2-7; D is undetermined. The V gene lost 2 bases and the J gene lost 2 bases, with 13 bases spanning the gap. The CDR3 contains 15 residues. Germline values: CDR1 MNHNY, CDR2 SVGAGI (reference sequence). In nucleotides, the CDR3 is TGTGCCAGCAGTTACAGGGTGGGTCTTACCTACGAGCAGTACTTC. Encoded protein: CASSYRVGLTYEQYF.

V and J are TRBV30 and TRBJ1-4; D not resolved. V gave up 5 bases and J gave up 5 bases, with 9 bases separating them. CDR1 is GTSNPN and CDR2 is SVGIG in the germline V gene (reference sequence). CDR3 length: 12 residues. The CDR3 sequence is CAWATLNEKLFF. CDR3 DNA: TGTGCCTGGGCGACTCTAAATGAAAAACTGTTTTTT.

This clone came up a few times. The CDR3, as DNA: TGTGCCAGCAGCTTGGGCTATGGCTACACCTTC. It translates to CASSLGYGYTF. V gene TRBV11-2 combines with J gene TRBJ1-2, with D hard to call. Trimming stripped 3 bases from V and 4 bases from J, with 3 bases between. Looked up from germline, CDR1 is SGHAT and CDR2 is FQNNGV. The length of the CDR3 is 11 residues.

The rearrangement links TRBV18 to TRBJ1-4, with a tentative D call TRBD1 (6 bases). The CDR3 is made up of 14 amino acids. From germline, CDR1 is KGHSH and CDR2 LQKENI. V lost 3 bases to trimming and J lost 7 bases, with 12 bases between them. The CDR3 protein is CASSPGGTGEKLFF. CDR3 DNA: TGTGCCAGCTCACCCGGGGGCACGGGTGAAAAACTGTTTTTT.

The chain uses TRBV20-1 and TRBJ2-3; D is ambiguous. The CDR3 is 10 residues long. Between the trimmed V and J ends, which lost 7 bases and 6 bases, there was a span of 8 bases. Germline CDR1 and CDR2: DFQATT and SNEGSKA (reference sequence). CDR3 coding DNA: TGCAGTGTAGTCTCTGATACGCAGTATTTT. This codes for CSVVSDTQYF.

CDR3 in DNA: TGTGCCAGCTCACCACCGTGGCAGGGGAACACTGAAGCTTTCTTT. Its translation is CASSPPWQGNTEAFF. V gene TRBV18 combines with J gene TRBJ1-1; maybe TRBD1 (5 bases). CDR1 is KGHSH and CDR2 is LQKENI in the germline V gene. With 0 bases removed from V and 1 base from J, the gap between germline ends came to 9 bases. The CDR3 is 15 residues long. The full variable domain, its missing parts supplied by reference TRBV18 and TRBJ1-1, is NAGVMQNPRHLVRRRGQEARLRCSPMKGHSHVYWYRQLPEEGLKFMVYLQKENIIDESGMPKERFSAEFPKEGPSILRIQQVVRGDSAAYFCASSPPWQGNTEAFFGQGTRLTVV.

The chain uses TRBV28 and TRBJ2-7; possibly TRBD2 for D (6 bases). Between the trimmed V and J ends, which lost 5 bases and 2 bases, there was a span of 16 bases. The CDR3 runs 15 residues. Germline values: CDR1 MDHEN, CDR2 SYDVKM. The CDR3 loop is CASSAGWRGAYEQYF. DNA for the CDR3: TGTGCCAGCAGTGCCGGGTGGCGGGGAGCCTACGAGCAGTACTTC. Based on the CDR3 plus reference TRBV28 and TRBJ2-7, the full variable domain is DVKVTQSSRYLVKRTGEKVFLECVQDMDHENMFWYRQDPGLGLRLIYFSYDVKMKEKGDIPEGYSVSREKKERFSLILESASTNQTSMYLCASSAGWRGAYEQYFGPGTRLTVT.